This T cell receptor beta chain was found in a study of cytomegalovirus exposure and HLA in healthy donors. This CDR3 spans 15 amino acids. Germline CDR1 and CDR2: SGHRS and YFSETQ. The V gene end was trimmed by 4 bases and the J gene end by 3 bases; junction bases not matched to a gene: 9. Vbeta (60) and Jbeta (13) primers were used in the PCR. Repertoires were generated with immunoSEQ multiplex PCR, while TCRdb's copy carries only in-frame clones and drops some. The sample records roughly 180,000 clones, 77% being singletons. The chain combines TRBV5-1 with TRBJ2-5; TRBD2 agrees at 7 bases. This sequence originates from a man aged 18 to 30 in good health and CMV-seronegative. The sequenced sample consisted of PBMCs. The CDR3 sequence is CASSGGRGVKETQYF. In DNA form, the CDR3 reads TGCGCCAGCAGCGGGGGACGGGGGGTTAAAGAGACCCAGTACTTC.